These 22 T cell receptor beta chains were all obtained from the same sample, sequenced in a study of identical twins. TCRdb fed the 5' RACE reads into MiXCR, producing one record per CDR3 protein. The data show roughly 500,000 distinct CDR3 sequences, with roughly a fifth seen just once and under 0.95% held by the top ten. This sample also appeared in a second study, on T cells expressing NK-cell markers.

The sequenced sample consisted of CD4+ T cells sorted from blood. Receptors originate from a woman under 30 in good health.

The rearrangement links TRBV7-9 to TRBJ1-4, with unresolved D. The CDR3 runs to 13 residues. Looked up from germline, CDR1 is SEHNR and CDR2 is FQNEAQ (reference sequence). Trimming left V 5 bases short and J 6 bases short, with 10 bases between. This chain's CDR3 is CASSPLVHEKLFF. As DNA, the CDR3 is TGTGCCAGCAGCCCTCTGGTACATGAAAAACTGTTTTTT.

This clonotype was picked up a small number of times. The chain has TRBV29-1 and TRBJ2-3, with 10 bases aligning to TRBD2. The CDR3 consists of 14 residues. V gave up 4 bases and J gave up 4 bases; unmatched junction bases: 5. Germline V gene data show CDR1 as SQVTM and CDR2 as ANQGSEA. The DNA of the CDR3 is TGCAGCGTTGGGGCTAGCGGGGGATCAGATACGCAGTATTTT. As protein: CSVGASGGSDTQYF.

This chain connects TRBV12-5 to TRBJ2-1, with 8 positions matching TRBD2. Per the germline V gene, CDR1 is LGHNT and CDR2 is FRNRAP. The CDR3 extends over 16 amino acids. V shed 6 bases and J 3 bases; nucleotides not matched to a gene: 10. CDR3 protein: CASGPQGLAGYNEQFF. For the CDR3, the DNA is TGTGCTAGTGGCCCCCAAGGGCTAGCGGGCTACAATGAGCAGTTCTTC. The full variable domain, rest sourced from reference TRBV12-5 and TRBJ2-1, is DARVTQTPRHKVTEMGQEVTMRCQPILGHNTVFWYRQTMMQGLELLAYFRNRAPLDDSGMPKDRFSAEMPDATLATLKIQPSEPRDSAVYFCASGPQGLAGYNEQFFGPGTRLTVL.

V usage is TRBV5-4 and J usage is TRBJ2-3, with unresolved D. Germline V gives CDR1 SGHNT, CDR2 YYREEE (reference sequence). Trimming took 6 bases from V and 0 from J, leaving 8 bases between them. The CDR3 length is 13 residues. DNA for the CDR3: TGTGCCAGCAAATGGGTTAGCACAGATACGCAGTATTTT. Protein product: CASKWVSTDTQYF. The whole variable domain, remainder taken from reference TRBV5-4 and TRBJ2-3, is ETGVTQSPTHLIKTRGQQVTLRCSSQSGHNTVSWYQQALGQGPQFIFQYYREEENGRGNFPPRFSGLQFPNYSSELNVNALELDDSALYLCASKWVSTDTQYFGPGTRLTVL.

Only a few counts were recorded for this clonotype. The rearrangement uses TRBV4-2 and TRBJ2-5; no clear D gene. The CDR3 consists of 16 residues. V was trimmed by 1 base and J by 5 bases, leaving 17 bases between them. Germline V CDR1 and CDR2: LGHNA, YNFKEQ. DNA for the CDR3: TGTGCCAGCAGCCAAGTGTCGCCTAGAGGTTCGGAGACCCAGTACTTC. This translates into CASSQVSPRGSETQYF.

This clonotype has more than one count but fewer than ten. The V and J genes are TRBV2 and TRBJ1-2; no definite D call. CDR1 is SNHLY, CDR2 FYNNEI, per germline. Trimming took 6 bases from V and 2 from J, leaving 10 bases between them. The CDR3 loop spans 13 amino acids. CDR3 residues: CASRDNLNYGYTF. Written as DNA, the CDR3 is TGTGCCAGCAGAGACAACCTAAACTATGGCTACACCTTC.

This CDR3 is CAWSVVPSRLYF. DNA for the CDR3: TGTGCCTGGAGTGTGGTCCCTAGCCGTCTGTACTTC. The chain links TRBV30 to TRBJ2-7, with D possibly TRBD2 on 5 matching bases. Germline CDR1 reads GTSNPN; CDR2 reads SVGIG (reference sequence). V was trimmed by 0 bases and J by 12 bases, leaving 15 bases between them. The CDR3 is 12 amino acids.

Notes on this clonotype: The junction shows a germline mismatch at one end, possibly a read error. This chain links TRBV9 with TRBJ1-1; D ambiguous. This CDR3 region has 12 residues. CDR1 and CDR2 (germline): SGDLS, YYNGEE. DNA for the CDR3: TGTGCCAGCAGCGGAATGAACACTGGAGCTTTCTTT. Its protein is CASSGMNTGAFF.

The V call is TRBV12-3 or TRBV12-4, the J call TRBJ1-5; 9 bases are shared with TRBD1. With V trimmed by 5 bases and J by 2 bases, 10 bases remained unmatched. The CDR3 has 17 amino acids. CDR3 coding DNA: TGTGCCAGCAGTACGGGACAGGGATATCGGGGCAATCAGCCCCAGCATTTT. Encoded protein: CASSTGQGYRGNQPQHF.

The sample holds a few counts of this clonotype. The chain links TRBV15 to TRBJ2-6, with D unresolved. Germline CDR1 and CDR2: LNHNV and YYDKDF (reference sequence). The CDR3 is 15 amino acids. Trimming removed 1 base from V and 0 bases from J, with 4 bases in between. For the CDR3, the DNA is TGTGCCACCAGCAGAGTAGACTCTGGGGCCAACGTCCTGACTTTC. Encoded protein: CATSRVDSGANVLTF.

The V call is TRBV5-1, the J call TRBJ2-3; 7 nucleotides align to TRBD1. The CDR3 runs to 14 residues. The junction had 5 bases not matched to a gene; V was cut back by 4 bases and J by 3 bases. CDR1 and CDR2 (germline): SGHRS, YFSETQ. The CDR3 coding sequence is TGCGCCAGCAGCCCGGGACAGCAAACAGATACGCAGTATTTT. Residues: CASSPGQQTDTQYF.

This rearrangement joins TRBV18 to TRBJ2-1; TRBD1 is a possible D gene (6 bases). The V end lost 2 bases, the J end lost 15 bases, and 17 bases lay between the germline ends. This CDR3 contains 13 residues. From germline, CDR1 is KGHSH and CDR2 LQKENI. CDR3 sequence reads: CASSPIQEQGPFF. The CDR3 nucleotides read TGTGCCAGCTCACCAATACAAGAGCAGGGGCCGTTCTTC.

This clonotype was seen a handful of times. This chain connects TRBV20-1 to TRBJ2-5; 9 nucleotides match TRBD1. CDR1 DFQATT and CDR2 SNEGSKA come from the germline V gene (reference sequence). The length of the CDR3 is 13 residues. V lost 5 bases and J lost 5; bases outside the gene matches: 6. CDR3 loop: CSARTGVVETQYF. The DNA of the CDR3 is TGCAGTGCTCGGACAGGGGTGGTGGAGACCCAGTACTTC.

The chain combines TRBV18 with TRBJ2-7, with 7 bases lining up with TRBD1. In germline, CDR1 is KGHSH, CDR2 LQKENI. CDR3 length equals 17 residues. The junction had 11 bases not matched to a gene; V was cut back by 2 bases and J by 1 base. The CDR3 spells CASSPFRVVRGSYEQYF. The CDR3 DNA reads TGTGCCAGCTCACCATTTCGCGTAGTCAGGGGGTCCTACGAGCAGTACTTC.

The chain links TRBV5-1 to TRBJ1-2; possibly TRBD1 for D (5 bases). V lost 5 bases, J lost 4 bases, and 9 bases lay in between. The CDR3 has 12 residues. Germline lookup yields CDR1 SGHRS and CDR2 YFSETQ. The CDR3 is CASRIGTYGYTF. CDR3 coding DNA: TGCGCCAGCAGGATAGGGACCTATGGCTACACCTTC. Looking up the rest from reference TRBV5-1 and TRBJ1-2 gives the full variable domain: KAGVTQTPRYLIKTRGQQVTLSCSPISGHRSVSWYQQTPGQGLQFLFEYFSETQRNKGNFPGRFSGRQFSNSRSEMNVSTLELGDSALYLCASRIGTYGYTFGSGTRLTVV.

The V and J genes are TRBV3-1 and TRBJ1-4, with a tentative D call TRBD1 (5 bases). The V end was cut by 1 base, the J end by 8 bases, with 11 bases between. Germline V gene sequence: CDR1 LGHDT, CDR2 YNNKEL (reference sequence). CDR3 length: 14 residues. This CDR3 reads CASSQAGGTEKLFF. The CDR3 nucleotides are TGTGCCAGCAGCCAAGCCGGTGGGACGGAAAAACTGTTTTTT.

The sample holds one count of this clonotype. The chain combines TRBV19 with TRBJ1-2, with no clear D. Trimming removed 5 bases at V and 7 bases at J, with 11 bases between. Per the germline V gene, CDR1 is LNHDA and CDR2 is SQIVND (reference sequence). This CDR3 has 12 amino acids. The CDR3 spells CASSEARSGYTF. CDR3 coding DNA: TGTGCCAGTAGTGAGGCGCGGTCTGGCTACACCTTC. The variable domain in full, completed from reference TRBV19 and TRBJ1-2, reads DGGITQSPKYLFRKEGQNVTLSCEQNLNHDAMYWYRQDPGQGLRLIYYSQIVNDFQKGDIAEGYSVSREKKESFPLTVTSAQKNPTAFYLCASSEARSGYTFGSGTRLTVV.

The chain joins TRBV12-5 to TRBJ2-1; no definite D call. This CDR3 comprises 14 residues. V was shortened by 8 bases and J by 0 bases, with 11 bases between the two germline ends. The V gene's germline CDR1 is LGHNT and CDR2 FRNRAP. This chain's CDR3 is CASSKTLSYNEQFF. The DNA of the CDR3 is TGTGCTAGTTCCAAGACACTCTCCTACAATGAGCAGTTCTTC.

The chain combines TRBV10-1 with TRBJ1-1; no firm D call. CDR3 length: 13 amino acids. Trimming stripped 10 bases from V and 4 bases from J, with 16 bases between. CDR1 is WNHNN, CDR2 SYGVQD, per germline (reference sequence). CDR3 DNA: TGCGCCACCGAAGACGCGGCGGGCACTGAAGCTTTCTTT. Amino acids: CATEDAAGTEAFF.

This clonotype was observed at least ten times. This chain joins TRBV6-5 and TRBJ2-3; D perhaps matches TRBD2 (6 bases). Trimming pared 2 bases from V and 6 bases from J, leaving 18 bases between. Looked up from germline, CDR1 is MNHEY and CDR2 is SVGAGI. The CDR3 covers 16 residues. The CDR3 sequence is CASSYDAGLSRDTQYF. CDR3 DNA: TGTGCCAGCAGTTACGACGCGGGACTGTCCAGGGATACGCAGTATTTT.

The V and J genes are TRBV20-1 and TRBJ1-2; unclear D gene. Per germline, CDR1 DFQATT and CDR2 SNEGSKA (reference sequence). Trimming pared 1 base from V and 0 bases from J, leaving 18 bases between. The CDR3 totals 17 residues. CDR3 sequence: CSARGDDGRSTNYGYTF. For the CDR3, the DNA is TGCAGTGCTAGAGGAGACGATGGGAGGAGTACTAACTATGGCTACACCTTC.

The V and J genes are TRBV12-3 or TRBV12-4 and TRBJ2-5; perhaps TRBD2 as D (6 bases). V shed 3 bases and J shed 4 bases, with 18 bases lying between them. The CDR3 totals 16 residues. The DNA for the CDR3 is TGTGCCAGCAGTTTTCGTGGCGGGGTGGGAGGAGAGACCCAGTACTTC. This gives the protein CASSFRGGVGGETQYF.